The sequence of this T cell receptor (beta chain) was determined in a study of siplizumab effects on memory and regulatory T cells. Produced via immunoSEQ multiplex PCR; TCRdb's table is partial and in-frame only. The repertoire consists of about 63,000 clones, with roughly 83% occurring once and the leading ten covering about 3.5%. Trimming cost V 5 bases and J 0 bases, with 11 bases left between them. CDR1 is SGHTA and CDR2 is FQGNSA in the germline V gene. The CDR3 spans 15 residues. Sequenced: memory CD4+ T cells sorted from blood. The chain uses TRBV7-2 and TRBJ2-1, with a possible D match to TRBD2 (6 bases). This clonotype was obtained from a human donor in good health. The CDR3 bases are TGTGCCAGCAGCCCAACGCGGGGCTCCTACAATGAGCAGTTCTTC. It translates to CASSPTRGSYNEQFF. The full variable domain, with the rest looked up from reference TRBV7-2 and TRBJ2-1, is GAGVSQSPSNKVTEKGKDVELRCDPISGHTALYWYRQSLGQGLEFLIYFQGNSAPDKSGLPSDRFSAERTGGSVSTLTIQRTQQEDSAVYLCASSPTRGSYNEQFFGPGTRLTVL.